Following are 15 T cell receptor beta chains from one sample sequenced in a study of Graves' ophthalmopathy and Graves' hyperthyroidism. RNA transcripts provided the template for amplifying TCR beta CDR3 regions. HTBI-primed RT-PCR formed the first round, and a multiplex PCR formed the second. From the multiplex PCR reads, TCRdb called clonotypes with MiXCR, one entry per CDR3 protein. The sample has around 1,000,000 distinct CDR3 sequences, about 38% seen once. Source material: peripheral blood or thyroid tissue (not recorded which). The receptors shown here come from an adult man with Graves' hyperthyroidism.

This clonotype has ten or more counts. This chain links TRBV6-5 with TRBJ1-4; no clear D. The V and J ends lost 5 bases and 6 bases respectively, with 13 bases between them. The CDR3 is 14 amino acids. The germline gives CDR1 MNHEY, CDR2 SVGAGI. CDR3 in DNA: TGTGCCAGCAGTAGCCCATCCGGTGATGAAAAACTGTTTTTT. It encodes CASSSPSGDEKLFF.

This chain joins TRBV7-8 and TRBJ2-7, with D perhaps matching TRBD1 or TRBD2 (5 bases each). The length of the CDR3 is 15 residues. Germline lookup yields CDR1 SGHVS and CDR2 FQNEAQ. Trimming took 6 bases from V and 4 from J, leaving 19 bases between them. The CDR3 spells CASSSVGTLGYEQYF. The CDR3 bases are TGTGCCAGCAGTTCCGTCGGGACGCTCGGGTACGAGCAGTACTTC. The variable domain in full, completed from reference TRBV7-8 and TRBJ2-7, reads GAGVSQSPRYKVAKRGQDVALRCDPISGHVSLFWYQQALGQGPEFLTYFQNEAQLDKSGLPSDRFFAERPEGSVSTLKIQRTQQEDSAVYLCASSSVGTLGYEQYFGPGTRLTVT.

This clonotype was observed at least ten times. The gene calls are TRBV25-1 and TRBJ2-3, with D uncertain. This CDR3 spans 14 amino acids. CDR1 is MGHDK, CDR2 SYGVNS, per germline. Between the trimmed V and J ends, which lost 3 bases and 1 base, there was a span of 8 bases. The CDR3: CASSDRRGTDTQYF. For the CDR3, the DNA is TGTGCCAGCAGTGACCGCCGTGGCACAGATACGCAGTATTTT.

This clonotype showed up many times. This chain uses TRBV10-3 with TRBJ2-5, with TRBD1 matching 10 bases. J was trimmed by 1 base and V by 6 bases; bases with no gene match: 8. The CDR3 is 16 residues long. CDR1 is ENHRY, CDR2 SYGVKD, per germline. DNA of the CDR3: TGTGCCATCAGGAGAGGACAGGGGGGGGTCCAAGAGACCCAGTACTTC. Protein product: CAIRRGQGGVQETQYF.

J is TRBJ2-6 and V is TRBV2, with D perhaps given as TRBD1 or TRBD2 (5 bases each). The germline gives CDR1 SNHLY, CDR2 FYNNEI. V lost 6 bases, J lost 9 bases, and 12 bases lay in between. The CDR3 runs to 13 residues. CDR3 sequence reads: CASRGVGFNVLTF. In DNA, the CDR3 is TGTGCCAGCAGGGGGGTGGGATTCAACGTCCTGACTTTC.

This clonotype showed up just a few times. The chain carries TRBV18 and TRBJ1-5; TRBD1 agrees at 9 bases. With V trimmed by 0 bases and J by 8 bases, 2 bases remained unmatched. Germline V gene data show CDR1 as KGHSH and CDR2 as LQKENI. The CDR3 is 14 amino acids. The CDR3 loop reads CASSPPGQGEPQHF. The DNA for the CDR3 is TGTGCCAGCTCACCACCGGGACAGGGAGAGCCCCAGCATTTT.

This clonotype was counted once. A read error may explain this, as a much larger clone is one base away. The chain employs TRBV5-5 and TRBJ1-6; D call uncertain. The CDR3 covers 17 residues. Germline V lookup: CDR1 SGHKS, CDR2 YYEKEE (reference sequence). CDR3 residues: CASTLPWKSSYNSPIHF. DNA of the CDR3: TGTGCCAGCACCCTCCCCTGGAAGAGCTCCTATAATTCACCCATCCACTTT.

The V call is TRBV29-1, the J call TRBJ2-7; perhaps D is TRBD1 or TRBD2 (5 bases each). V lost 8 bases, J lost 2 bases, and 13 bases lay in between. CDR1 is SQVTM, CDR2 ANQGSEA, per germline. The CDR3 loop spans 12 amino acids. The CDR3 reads CSLLQGAYEQYF. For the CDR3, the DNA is TGCAGCTTACTTCAGGGAGCCTACGAGCAGTACTTC.

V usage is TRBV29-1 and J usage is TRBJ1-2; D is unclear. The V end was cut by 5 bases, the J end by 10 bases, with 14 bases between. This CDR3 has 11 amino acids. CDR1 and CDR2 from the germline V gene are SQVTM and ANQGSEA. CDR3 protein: CSVSATGSYTF. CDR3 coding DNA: TGCAGCGTTTCTGCCACGGGATCCTACACCTTC.

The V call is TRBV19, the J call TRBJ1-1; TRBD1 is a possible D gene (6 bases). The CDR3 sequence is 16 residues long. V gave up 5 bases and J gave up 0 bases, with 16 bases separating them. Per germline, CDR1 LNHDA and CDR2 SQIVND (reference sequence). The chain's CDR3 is CASSSPPDRMNTEAFF. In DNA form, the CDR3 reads TGTGCCAGTAGTTCCCCACCTGACAGGATGAACACTGAAGCTTTCTTT.

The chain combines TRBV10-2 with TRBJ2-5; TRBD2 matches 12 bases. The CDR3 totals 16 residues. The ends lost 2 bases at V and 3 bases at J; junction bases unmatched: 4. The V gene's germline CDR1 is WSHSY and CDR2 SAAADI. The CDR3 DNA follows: TGCGCCAGCAGTGAGCCGCGGACTAGCGGGGAAGAGACCCAGTACTTC. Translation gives CASSEPRTSGEETQYF.

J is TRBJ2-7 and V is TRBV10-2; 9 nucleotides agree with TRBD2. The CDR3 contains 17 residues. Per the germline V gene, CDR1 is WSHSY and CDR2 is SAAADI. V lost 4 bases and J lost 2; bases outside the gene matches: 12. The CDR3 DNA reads TGCGCCAGCAGTGCCTCCGTGGCGGGAGGGCCTGCCTACGAGCAGTACTTC. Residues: CASSASVAGGPAYEQYF.

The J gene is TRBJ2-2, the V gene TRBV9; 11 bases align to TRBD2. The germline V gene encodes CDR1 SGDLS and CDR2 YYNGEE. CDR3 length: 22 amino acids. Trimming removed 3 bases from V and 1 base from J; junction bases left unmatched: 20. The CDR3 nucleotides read TGTGCCAGCAGCGCAGAGTCGGGTAGTGGAACTAGCGGGAGCTTGAACACCGGGGAGCTGTTTTTT. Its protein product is CASSAESGSGTSGSLNTGELFF.

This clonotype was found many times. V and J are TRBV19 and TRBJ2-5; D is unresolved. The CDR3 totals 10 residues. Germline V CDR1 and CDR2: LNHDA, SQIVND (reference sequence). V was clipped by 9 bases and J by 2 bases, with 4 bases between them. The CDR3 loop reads CASRQETQYF. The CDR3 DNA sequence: TGTGCCAGCAGACAAGAGACCCAGTACTTC.

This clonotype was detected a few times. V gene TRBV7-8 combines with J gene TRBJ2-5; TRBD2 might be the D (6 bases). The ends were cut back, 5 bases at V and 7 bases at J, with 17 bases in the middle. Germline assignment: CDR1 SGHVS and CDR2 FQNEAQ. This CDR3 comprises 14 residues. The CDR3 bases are TGTGCCAGCAGCGACCCGGACGGGGGAGGGACCCAGTACTTC. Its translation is CASSDPDGGGTQYF. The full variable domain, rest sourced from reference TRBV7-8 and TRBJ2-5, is GAGVSQSPRYKVAKRGQDVALRCDPISGHVSLFWYQQALGQGPEFLTYFQNEAQLDKSGLPSDRFFAERPEGSVSTLKIQRTQQEDSAVYLCASSDPDGGGTQYFGPGTRLLVL.